One sample yielded the 8 T cell receptor beta chains listed below, sequenced in a study of siplizumab effects on memory and regulatory T cells. No antigen has been identified for these receptors. Produced via immunoSEQ multiplex PCR; TCRdb's table is partial and in-frame only. The sample lists fewer than 11,000 clones, more than 45% seen once, with about 22% in the top ten. A 37°C coculture lasting around six days was applied to the mixed lymphocyte reaction cells. The specimen was CFSE-low (dividing) CD4+ T cells sorted from an allogeneic mixed lymphocyte reaction. The source is a human donor in good health; the cells came from an allogeneic mixed lymphocyte reaction.

This chain connects TRBV10-3 to TRBJ2-5; D tentatively reads TRBD1 or TRBD2 (6 bases each). The germline CDR1 and CDR2 sequences are ENHRY and SYGVKD. The CDR3 runs 13 residues. V was shortened by 6 bases and J by 1 base, with 9 bases between the two germline ends. In DNA, the CDR3 is TGTGCCATCAGGGAGGGGGGCCAAGAGACCCAGTACTTC. Translation: CAIREGGQETQYF.

This chain uses TRBV2 with TRBJ1-2; D is uncertain. The CDR3 extends over 15 amino acids. Germline CDR1 SNHLY, CDR2 FYNNEI. Trimming shortened V by 5 bases and J by 4 bases, and 17 bases separated the two germline ends. This chain's CDR3 is CASSNTKGGSYGYTF. Written as DNA, the CDR3 is TGTGCCAGCAGTAATACTAAGGGTGGTTCCTATGGCTACACCTTC.

This chain connects TRBV4-1 to TRBJ1-5; D not certain. Germline CDR1 reads MGHRA; CDR2 reads YSYEKL. V lost 1 base and J 0 bases, leaving 13 bases between the germline ends. The length of the CDR3 is 17 residues. The DNA for the CDR3 is TGCGCCAGCAGCCAAGTAACAGCTCTTTATAGCAATCAGCCCCAGCATTTT. This encodes CASSQVTALYSNQPQHF.

V gene TRBV30 combines with J gene TRBJ2-2; 12 bases agree with TRBD2. V lost 5 bases and J lost 5; bases outside the gene matches: 6. CDR3 length: 15 residues. Germline values: CDR1 GTSNPN, CDR2 SVGIG (reference sequence). CDR3 amino acids: CAWLLTSGRTGELFF. CDR3 coding DNA: TGTGCCTGGCTGCTCACTAGCGGGAGGACCGGGGAGCTGTTTTTT.

This chain connects TRBV6-5 to TRBJ1-2, with D unresolved. The CDR3 extends over 14 amino acids. Germline V gene data show CDR1 as MNHEY and CDR2 as SVGAGI. The V gene lost 0 bases and the J gene lost 5 bases, with 10 bases spanning the gap. CDR3 residues: CASSYSGKRYGYTF. The CDR3, as DNA: TGTGCCAGCAGTTACTCCGGGAAACGGTATGGCTACACCTTC.

This clone was detected a few times. The J gene is TRBJ2-1, the V gene TRBV7-2; D may be TRBD2 (5 bases). The V gene lost 0 bases and the J gene lost 0 bases, with 6 bases spanning the gap. The CDR3 is made up of 15 amino acids. The germline gives CDR1 SGHTA, CDR2 FQGNSA. CDR3 in DNA: TGTGCCAGCAGCTTAGCCACTAGCTCCTACAATGAGCAGTTCTTC. It specifies CASSLATSSYNEQFF. Drawing the rest from reference TRBV7-2 and TRBJ2-1, the complete variable domain is GAGVSQSPSNKVTEKGKDVELRCDPISGHTALYWYRQSLGQGLEFLIYFQGNSAPDKSGLPSDRFSAERTGGSVSTLTIQRTQQEDSAVYLCASSLATSSYNEQFFGPGTRLTVL.

The chain combines TRBV10-3 with TRBJ2-3, with D possibly being TRBD1 or TRBD2 (5 bases each). Trimming removed 4 bases from V and 6 bases from J, with 17 bases in between. CDR3 length: 15 amino acids. CDR1 is ENHRY and CDR2 is SYGVKD in the germline V gene. CDR3 nucleotides: TGTGCCATCAGTGGGGTAGCTACTTGGGGGGATACGCAGTATTTT. Translation: CAISGVATWGDTQYF.

The genes are TRBV6-4 and TRBJ2-3, with 9 bases lining up with TRBD1. V lost 5 bases to trimming and J lost 3 bases; unmatched junction nucleotides: 6. Germline lookup yields CDR1 MRHNA and CDR2 SNTAGT. The CDR3 runs to 15 residues. For the CDR3, the DNA is TGTGCCAGCAGTCAACAGGGGGCTGGGACAGATACGCAGTATTTT. It is translated as CASSQQGAGTDTQYF.